This TCR beta chain originates from a study of T cells after yellow fever vaccination. The overall study: Preparation used SMART-Seq v4 Ultra Low Input for the low-cell-number fractions. Study outcomes and limitations: Clonotypes found in both CD4 and CD8 compartments made up a small share. A secondary response was less intense yet reached its peak sooner, at day 5 versus 15.

Germline V gives CDR1 MNHEY, CDR2 SVGAGI. Trimming at V came to 2 bases and at J to 7 bases, leaving 7 bases not matched to a gene. The CDR3 is made up of 15 amino acids. At least ten counts were recorded for this clonotype. As yet, its antigen is unknown. TCRdb fed the 5' RACE reads into MiXCR, producing one record per CDR3 protein. The data hold hundreds of thousands of distinct CDR3 sequences, with roughly 3.5% observed a single time. This sequence joins TRBV6-5 and TRBJ1-4; 7 nucleotides align to TRBD1. The sequence came from a man younger than 35 who received the YFV17D yellow fever vaccine. The sample here was PBMCs, taken on the day of the yellow fever booster vaccination. The CDR3 DNA reads as TGTGCCAGCAGTTACCAGACAGGGACGGGTGAAAAACTGTTTTTT. Translation gives CASSYQTGTGEKLFF.